The 12 T cell receptor beta chains below come from one sample, sequenced in a study of CD8 T cells in Susac syndrome. Roughly 0.5 to 1 ug RNA was reverse transcribed with random hexamers. Using its own MiXCR run on the immunoSEQ multiplex PCR reads, TCRdb lists one record per CDR3 protein. The sample has 180,000 or so distinct CDR3 sequences; about 95% are singletons. Sequenced: CD4+ T cells from PBMCs. These receptors were collected from a human donor in good health.

The chain recombines TRBV30 with TRBJ2-1, with a weak D call TRBD1 (6 bases). V lost 1 base, J lost 7 bases, and 14 bases lay in between. The CDR3 consists of 14 residues. Germline CDR1 GTSNPN, CDR2 SVGIG (reference sequence). The DNA of the CDR3 is TGTGCCTGGAGTGCGTCGAGGGGGTGGAATGAGCAGTTCTTC. Its protein is CAWSASRGWNEQFF.

CDR3 nucleotides: TGTGCCAGCAGCCGCGGGACTAGCGTCGATTCAGATACGCAGTATTTT. It yields the protein CASSRGTSVDSDTQYF. V is TRBV3-1 and J is TRBJ2-3, with 10 bases fitting TRBD2. The germline gives CDR1 LGHDT, CDR2 YNNKEL (reference sequence). The CDR3 has 16 amino acids. The junction had 8 bases not matched to a gene; V was cut back by 4 bases and J by 4 bases.

The V and J genes are TRBV24-1 and TRBJ2-1; TRBD1 aligns across 7 bases. V was clipped by 6 bases and J by 0 bases; unmatched bases: 4. The CDR3 length is 15 residues. Looked up from germline, CDR1 is KGHDR and CDR2 is SFDVKD. CDR3 bases: TGTGCCACCAGTCTAGGGGGCAGCTCCTACAATGAGCAGTTCTTC. Translating it yields CATSLGGSSYNEQFF.

The chain employs TRBV6-5 and TRBJ2-7; D gene unclear. The CDR3 is 13 amino acids. Germline assignment: CDR1 MNHEY and CDR2 SVGAGI. The V and J ends lost 8 bases and 0 bases respectively, with 11 bases between them. The CDR3 region is CASAAPGSYEQYF. CDR3 coding DNA: TGTGCCAGCGCAGCTCCAGGCTCCTACGAGCAGTACTTC.

V usage is TRBV2 and J usage is TRBJ1-5; no reliable D call. The CDR3 is 13 residues long. Trimming removed 6 bases at V and 2 bases at J, with 8 bases between. Germline V gives CDR1 SNHLY, CDR2 FYNNEI. CDR3 DNA sequence: TGTGCCAGCAGCGCAGGTCGCAATCAGCCCCAGCATTTT. This translates into CASSAGRNQPQHF. The whole variable domain, remainder taken from reference TRBV2 and TRBJ1-5, is EPEVTQTPSHQVTQMGQEVILRCVPISNHLYFYWYRQILGQKVEFLVSFYNNEISEKSEIFDDQFSVERPDGSNFTLKIRSTKLEDSAMYFCASSAGRNQPQHFGDGTRLSIL.

The chain combines TRBV27 with TRBJ2-1; 9 bases are shared with TRBD2. Germline-derived CDR1 and CDR2 are MNHEY and SMNVEV (reference sequence). The CDR3 runs 16 residues. Trimming took 5 bases from V and 9 from J; bases not matched to a gene: 14. Here the CDR3 DNA reads TGTGCCAGCAGTACCCGAGGACTAGCGAAGGGTGGTGAGCAGTTCTTC. It yields the protein CASSTRGLAKGGEQFF.

The V and J genes are TRBV28 and TRBJ2-3; 7 positions match TRBD2. There are 14 residues in the CDR3. The junction had 7 bases not matched to a gene; V was cut back by 6 bases and J by 4 bases. In germline, CDR1 is MDHEN, CDR2 SYDVKM. CDR3 amino acids: CASRLSGNADTQYF. CDR3 nucleotide sequence: TGTGCCAGCAGACTAAGCGGGAACGCAGATACGCAGTATTTT.

V gene TRBV3-1 combines with J gene TRBJ1-5, with TRBD1 as a possible D gene (5 bases). From germline, CDR1 is LGHDT and CDR2 YNNKEL (reference sequence). Trimming took off 1 base at V and 8 bases at J, with 15 bases between the two ends. This CDR3 has 15 amino acids. CDR3 residues: CASSQVNGGAEPQHF. Here the CDR3 DNA reads TGTGCCAGCAGCCAAGTGAATGGGGGAGCGGAGCCCCAGCATTTT. Together with reference TRBV3-1 and TRBJ1-5, the CDR3 gives the full variable domain: DTAVSQTPKYLVTQMGNDKSIKCEQNLGHDTMYWYKQDSKKFLKIMFSYNNKELIINETVPNRFSPKSPDKAHLNLHINSLELGDSAVYFCASSQVNGGAEPQHFGDGTRLSIL.

The rearrangement links TRBV29-1 to TRBJ2-5; a possible D gene is TRBD2 (5 bases). Germline V CDR1 and CDR2: SQVTM, ANQGSEA. Between the trimmed V and J ends, which lost 2 bases and 0 bases, there was a span of 10 bases. This CDR3 region has 14 residues. The CDR3 region is CSVESTSDQETQYF. The CDR3 DNA reads TGCAGCGTTGAAAGTACTAGTGACCAAGAGACCCAGTACTTC.

The genes are TRBV20-1 and TRBJ2-7, with D unresolved. Trimming stripped 5 bases from V and 2 bases from J, with 25 bases between. The CDR3 has 17 amino acids. Germline V gene data show CDR1 as DFQATT and CDR2 as SNEGSKA (reference sequence). This CDR3 is CSASGRASWERTYEQYF. CDR3 DNA: TGCAGTGCTTCAGGTCGGGCTAGTTGGGAAAGGACCTACGAGCAGTACTTC.

This clonotype is a singleton in its sample. The CDR3 loop reads CASSPTTADTQYF. DNA for the CDR3: TGCGCCAGCAGCCCCACTACAGCAGATACGCAGTATTTT. This chain joins TRBV5-1 and TRBJ2-3; D unclear. This CDR3 has 13 amino acids. Germline V lookup: CDR1 SGHRS, CDR2 YFSETQ. Trimming shortened V by 4 bases and J by 4 bases, and 10 bases separated the two germline ends.

The CDR3 sequence: CASSPAGTDYNEQFF. DNA for the CDR3: TGTGCCAGCAGCCCAGCCGGGACAGACTACAATGAGCAGTTCTTC. The chain has TRBV9 and TRBJ2-1; 7 nucleotides line up with TRBD1. V was clipped by 4 bases and J by 3 bases; unmatched bases: 7. The CDR3 is made up of 15 amino acids. Germline V gives CDR1 SGDLS, CDR2 YYNGEE.